These 32 T cell receptor beta chains share one sample of origin, sequenced in a study of T cells in Graves' hyperthyroidism and ophthalmopathy. RNA transcripts yielded amplified TCR beta CDR3 regions. First-round RT-PCR of the TCR CDR3 relied on the HTBI primer set. Each CDR3 protein is one row after TCRdb ran MiXCR on the multiplex PCR reads. This sample has about 690,000 distinct CDR3 sequences, with roughly 17% found just once. Sequenced: blood. The source of these receptors is a man aged 45-65 years with Graves' hyperthyroidism.

The CDR3 region is CASSLRNSQGGPQHF. The CDR3 bases are TGTGCCAGCAGTTTAAGAAACTCACAAGGAGGGCCCCAGCATTTT. This rearrangement joins TRBV27 to TRBJ1-5; D uncertain. The V and J ends lost 2 bases and 9 bases respectively, with 17 bases between them. Looked up from germline, CDR1 is MNHEY and CDR2 is SMNVEV (reference sequence). The CDR3 covers 15 residues.

This chain uses TRBV19 with TRBJ2-3, with no clear D. V was clipped by 3 bases and J by 1 base, with 8 bases between them. The germline CDR1 and CDR2 sequences are LNHDA and SQIVND (reference sequence). This CDR3 comprises 14 residues. The DNA for the CDR3 is TGTGCCAGTAGTATCTCGGGCTGCACAGATACGCAGTATTTT. Translation: CASSISGCTDTQYF.

This clonotype was seen ten or more times. The rearrangement joins TRBV2 to TRBJ1-5; tentatively, D is TRBD1 (5 bases). The CDR3 contains 12 residues. V gave up 7 bases and J gave up 2 bases, with 6 bases separating them. Germline CDR1 SNHLY, CDR2 FYNNEI. In DNA, the CDR3 is TGTGCCAGCACCAGGGGCAATCAGCCCCAGCATTTT. Residues: CASTRGNQPQHF.

This clonotype has just a few counts. The chain is built from TRBV10-3 and TRBJ2-5; D is perhaps TRBD2 (6 bases). The CDR3 is 12 residues long. Germline CDR1 ENHRY, CDR2 SYGVKD. V was pared by 9 bases and J by 0 bases, with 8 bases between. CDR3 region: CAIGTYQETQYF. The CDR3, as DNA: TGTGCCATTGGGACTTACCAAGAGACCCAGTACTTC.

This clonotype came up many times. The chain has TRBV2 and TRBJ1-1; D ambiguous. Between the trimmed V and J ends, which lost 5 bases and 0 bases, there was a span of 10 bases. The CDR3 extends over 14 amino acids. Germline loops: CDR1 SNHLY, CDR2 FYNNEI. CDR3 loop: CASSKGPLNTEAFF. CDR3 DNA sequence: TGTGCCAGCAGTAAAGGGCCCTTGAACACTGAAGCTTTCTTT.

As regards this clonotype: Given a much more abundant clone one base away, this may be a read error. In DNA, the CDR3 is TGCGCCAGCAGCAGTGGGACAGGGGCGAAGAACACTGAAGCTTTCTTT. It specifies CASSSGTGAKNTEAFF. This chain uses TRBV5-1 with TRBJ1-1; 10 positions match TRBD1. V lost 4 bases, J lost 1 base, and 7 bases stayed unmatched. Germline V gives CDR1 SGHRS, CDR2 YFSETQ. CDR3 length equals 16 residues.

There are a few counts of this clonotype. The CDR3 loop is CSARRDLDNSPLHF. The CDR3 DNA is TGCAGTGCACGCCGGGACTTGGATAATTCACCCCTCCACTTT. V gene TRBV20-1 combines with J gene TRBJ1-6; maybe TRBD1 (5 bases). CDR1 and CDR2 (germline): DFQATT, SNEGSKA (reference sequence). This CDR3 has 14 amino acids. Trimming cost V 6 bases and J 5 bases, with 14 bases left between them.

The chain is built from TRBV19 and TRBJ1-5; D not resolved. This CDR3 spans 15 amino acids. V lost 1 base and J lost 7, with 14 bases in between. The V gene's germline CDR1 is LNHDA and CDR2 SQIVND (reference sequence). CDR3 in amino acids: CASSIVGGLGQPQHF. The CDR3 nucleotides are TGTGCCAGTAGTATAGTAGGAGGGCTGGGACAGCCCCAGCATTTT.

This clonotype occurred many times. The chain links TRBV30 to TRBJ2-7; D is unclear. CDR1 is GTSNPN and CDR2 is SVGIG in the germline V gene (reference sequence). The CDR3 loop spans 11 amino acids. Between the trimmed V and J ends, which lost 4 bases and 1 base, there was a span of 5 bases. CDR3 nucleotides: TGTGCCTGGACAGAGTCCTACGAGCAGTACTTC. Translating gives CAWTESYEQYF.

The chain employs TRBV3-1 and TRBJ2-1, with 9 bases identical to TRBD2. V dropped 1 base and J dropped 3; count of bases not matched to a gene: 10. The germline V gene has CDR1 LGHDT and CDR2 YNNKEL (reference sequence). The CDR3 length is 18 residues. CDR3 sequence (DNA): TGTGCCAGCAGCCAAGCAGGGCGGCTAGCGGGACTCTACAATGAGCAGTTCTTC. It yields the protein CASSQAGRLAGLYNEQFF.

This clonotype was recorded many times. The chain joins TRBV7-3 to TRBJ2-2; D is possibly TRBD2 (5 bases). The V gene lost 6 bases and the J gene lost 3 bases, with 11 bases spanning the gap. The CDR3 is 14 residues long. CDR1 is SGHTA, CDR2 FQGTGA, per germline. The CDR3 DNA reads as TGTGCCAGCAGTCTCGGGGTAGACACCGGGGAGCTGTTTTTT. This encodes CASSLGVDTGELFF.

The genes are TRBV28 and TRBJ2-7, with D possibly being TRBD2 (5 bases). Germline loops: CDR1 MDHEN, CDR2 SYDVKM. Between the trimmed V and J ends, which lost 5 bases and 5 bases, there was a span of 13 bases. The CDR3 runs 13 residues. CDR3 residues: CASSTDSVDEQYF. CDR3 DNA: TGTGCCAGCAGTACCGATAGCGTAGACGAGCAGTACTTC.

This clonotype came up a few times. The chain has TRBV3-1 and TRBJ2-4, with TRBD2 identical over 8 bases. Trimming at V came to 3 bases and at J to 5 bases, leaving 6 bases not matched to a gene. The CDR3 covers 15 residues. Germline CDR1 LGHDT, CDR2 YNNKEL (reference sequence). In DNA, the CDR3 is TGTGCCAGCAGCCAGGGGACTAGAAATCAAAACATTCAGTACTTC. Its protein product is CASSQGTRNQNIQYF.

The chain is built from TRBV27 and TRBJ2-7; tentative D call: TRBD1 (6 bases). Germline CDR1 and CDR2: MNHEY and SMNVEV (reference sequence). Between the trimmed V and J ends, which lost 5 bases and 1 base, there was a span of 15 bases. CDR3 length: 15 amino acids. Here the CDR3 reads CASSQTRQASYEQYF. In nucleotides, the CDR3 is TGTGCCAGCAGTCAGACCCGACAGGCATCCTACGAGCAGTACTTC.

This clonotype was counted only a few times. This chain connects TRBV5-1 to TRBJ2-1; D is undetermined. Germline V lookup: CDR1 SGHRS, CDR2 YFSETQ. The CDR3 covers 17 residues. Trimming shortened V by 1 base and J by 6 bases, and 20 bases separated the two germline ends. CDR3 residues: CASSLLGGQLGSNEQFF. As DNA, the CDR3 is TGCGCCAGCAGCTTGCTAGGTGGGCAGCTAGGCTCCAATGAGCAGTTCTTC.

J is TRBJ2-1 and V is TRBV9; D might be TRBD1 (6 bases). Trimming stripped 0 bases from V and 7 bases from J, with 23 bases between. The CDR3 contains 18 residues. Germline V gene data show CDR1 as SGDLS and CDR2 as YYNGEE. In DNA, the CDR3 is TGTGCCAGCAGCGTAGGGGTTACAGGGTCGGCACAATTTAATGAGCAGTTCTTC. Residues: CASSVGVTGSAQFNEQFF.

Ten or more counts support this clonotype. The rearrangement links TRBV27 to TRBJ1-2; D unclear. The length of the CDR3 is 15 residues. Trimming removed 0 bases from V and 4 bases from J, with 12 bases in between. The germline V gene encodes CDR1 MNHEY and CDR2 SMNVEV (reference sequence). CDR3: CASSLSIPASYGYTF. The CDR3 DNA sequence: TGTGCCAGCAGTTTATCGATTCCAGCTAGCTATGGCTACACCTTC.

The V gene is TRBV28, the J gene TRBJ2-5; no clear D gene. This CDR3 comprises 13 residues. Per germline, CDR1 MDHEN and CDR2 SYDVKM. Trimming left V 3 bases short and J 1 base short, with 6 bases between. CDR3 bases: TGTGCCAGCAGTTTCAACCTCCAAGAGACCCAGTACTTC. This encodes CASSFNLQETQYF. Combining the CDR3 with reference TRBV28 and TRBJ2-5 gives the whole variable domain DVKVTQSSRYLVKRTGEKVFLECVQDMDHENMFWYRQDPGLGLRLIYFSYDVKMKEKGDIPEGYSVSREKKERFSLILESASTNQTSMYLCASSFNLQETQYFGPGTRLLVL.

DNA for the CDR3: TGTGCCAGTAGTTCACCGGGAGTTCTCTCTGGGGCCAACGTCCTGACTTTC. Protein: CASSSPGVLSGANVLTF. The V call is TRBV19, the J call TRBJ2-6; TRBD2 is a possible D gene (6 bases). Germline V gives CDR1 LNHDA, CDR2 SQIVND (reference sequence). The CDR3 has 17 amino acids. Trimming took 5 bases from V and 0 from J, leaving 14 bases between them. The full variable domain, in which reference TRBV19 and TRBJ2-6 provide the parts outside the CDR3, is DGGITQSPKYLFRKEGQNVTLSCEQNLNHDAMYWYRQDPGQGLRLIYYSQIVNDFQKGDIAEGYSVSREKKESFPLTVTSAQKNPTAFYLCASSSPGVLSGANVLTFGAGSRLTVL.

This clonotype was observed at least ten times. The chain couples TRBV5-5 to TRBJ2-7; maybe TRBD2 (5 bases). The length of the CDR3 is 17 residues. V lost 0 bases and J 2 bases, leaving 18 bases between the germline ends. CDR1 and CDR2 from the germline V gene are SGHKS and YYEKEE (reference sequence). The chain's CDR3 is CASSLGPGSPSTYEQYF. The CDR3 nucleotides read TGTGCCAGCAGCTTGGGTCCGGGATCCCCCTCTACCTACGAGCAGTACTTC.

As regards this clonotype: A much larger clone sits a single nucleotide away, making a read error possible. The chain employs TRBV27 and TRBJ2-5; 13 bases map to TRBD2. The CDR3 runs to 16 residues. Germline V gene lookup returns CDR1 MNHEY and CDR2 SMNVEV (reference sequence). CDR3 bases: TGTGCCAACAGTCCAGGGACTAGCGGGATCCAAGAGACCCAGTACTTC. This translates into CANSPGTSGIQETQYF.

CDR3 in amino acids: CASSPILAYEQYF. The CDR3 DNA reads TGCGCCAGCAGCCCAATTCTAGCGTACGAGCAGTACTTC. The chain couples TRBV5-1 to TRBJ2-7; a weak D match, TRBD2 (6 bases). CDR3 length: 13 residues. Germline-derived CDR1 and CDR2 are SGHRS and YFSETQ. V was trimmed by 4 bases and J by 4 bases, leaving 12 bases between them. Looking up the rest from reference TRBV5-1 and TRBJ2-7 gives the full variable domain: KAGVTQTPRYLIKTRGQQVTLSCSPISGHRSVSWYQQTPGQGLQFLFEYFSETQRNKGNFPGRFSGRQFSNSRSEMNVSTLELGDSALYLCASSPILAYEQYFGPGTRLTVT.

J is TRBJ2-7 and V is TRBV7-9; 12 bases fit TRBD1. CDR1 and CDR2 from the germline V gene are SEHNR and FQNEAQ (reference sequence). This CDR3 has 15 residues. V lost 4 bases and J lost 4; bases outside the gene matches: 5. The CDR3 sequence is CASSYGDRGRYEQYF. The CDR3 nucleotides read TGTGCCAGCAGCTATGGGGACAGGGGGCGGTACGAGCAGTACTTC.

This chain uses TRBV9 with TRBJ2-2, with D possibly TRBD2 on 7 matching bases. Germline V gene data show CDR1 as SGDLS and CDR2 as YYNGEE. V was clipped by 6 bases and J by 4 bases, with 19 bases between them. The CDR3 extends over 16 amino acids. The chain's CDR3 is CASNLGASGTTGELFF. CDR3 coding DNA: TGTGCCAGCAACTTGGGGGCTAGCGGTACCACCGGGGAGCTGTTTTTT.

This clonotype was counted at least ten times. V and J are TRBV10-3 and TRBJ2-2, with D possibly matching TRBD2 (6 bases). V lost 6 bases to trimming and J lost 0 bases, with 14 bases between them. CDR3 length equals 16 residues. The V gene's germline CDR1 is ENHRY and CDR2 SYGVKD. The DNA for the CDR3 is TGTGCCATCAGCCCCTTAGCGGCTACGAACACCGGGGAGCTGTTTTTT. The encoded protein is CAISPLAATNTGELFF.

This chain uses TRBV6-2 or TRBV6-3 with TRBJ2-7; tentatively, D is TRBD1 or TRBD2 (6 bases each). CDR1 and CDR2 (germline): MNHEY, SVGEGT. Trimming took off 0 bases at V and 1 base at J, with 10 bases between the two ends. This CDR3 region has 15 residues. This chain's CDR3 is CASSYSRGVSYEQYF. The CDR3 DNA reads as TGTGCCAGCAGTTACTCGAGGGGGGTTTCCTACGAGCAGTACTTC.

The genes are TRBV12-3 or TRBV12-4 and TRBJ2-3, with TRBD1 identical over 12 bases. The CDR3 spans 14 residues. After removal of 7 bases from V and 6 bases from J, the junction contained 5 bases not matched to a gene. In DNA, the CDR3 is TGTGCCAGCACCGGGGGGACAGGGGGCGATACGCAGTATTTT. Translating gives CASTGGTGGDTQYF.

In its sample, this clonotype was seen many times. V gene TRBV2 combines with J gene TRBJ2-2, with D possibly being TRBD1 (6 bases). Germline CDR1 SNHLY, CDR2 FYNNEI. V lost 2 bases, J lost 2 bases, and 15 bases lay in between. The CDR3 extends over 17 amino acids. CDR3 region: CASSEWGRLENTGELFF. CDR3 bases: TGTGCCAGCAGTGAATGGGGGCGGCTAGAAAACACCGGGGAGCTGTTTTTT.

This clonotype was detected a few times. This sequence joins TRBV3-1 and TRBJ2-5; D is ambiguous. In germline, CDR1 is LGHDT, CDR2 YNNKEL (reference sequence). The ends were cut back, 3 bases at V and 3 bases at J, with 11 bases in the middle. There are 14 residues in the CDR3. The CDR3 region is CASSHLGGEETQYF. CDR3 bases: TGTGCCAGCAGCCACTTGGGCGGCGAAGAGACCCAGTACTTC.

The sample holds many counts of this clonotype. The chain carries TRBV28 and TRBJ2-7; 10 bases line up with TRBD2. Germline-derived CDR1 and CDR2 are MDHEN and SYDVKM. V trimming: 1 base; J trimming: 3 bases; junction bases outside the gene matches: 12. The CDR3 sequence is 18 residues long. Written as DNA, the CDR3 is TGTGCCAGCAGTTTATCGGGCCTAGCGGGAGTAAGGGTCTACGAGCAGTACTTC. Residues: CASSLSGLAGVRVYEQYF.

This clonotype was seen a handful of times. V gene TRBV6-5 combines with J gene TRBJ2-7; D not resolved. Deletions cut 0 bases from V and 7 bases from J, with 13 bases between. The CDR3 spans 14 residues. Germline-derived CDR1 and CDR2 are MNHEY and SVGAGI. This CDR3 reads CASSYSKGKIEQYF. The CDR3 DNA reads as TGTGCCAGCAGTTACTCGAAGGGAAAGATTGAGCAGTACTTC.

This clonotype has more than one count but fewer than ten. This chain connects TRBV6-1 to TRBJ1-2, with no clear D. V shed 4 bases and J shed 4 bases, with 16 bases lying between them. Germline V gene data show CDR1 as MNHNS and CDR2 as SASEGT. The CDR3 spans 15 residues. Written as DNA, the CDR3 is TGTGCCAGCAGTGCCGGAGACCCAACATTCTATGGCTACACCTTC. It codes for CASSAGDPTFYGYTF.